The 20 T cell receptor beta chains below all came from one sample that was sequenced in a study of cytomegalovirus exposure and HLA in healthy donors. PCR primers comprised 60 Vbeta and 13 Jbeta primers. TCRdb's copy holds only in-frame clones and misses some; the assay was immunoSEQ multiplex PCR. The table lists approximately 130,000 clones, around 83% of them singletons. The sequenced sample was PBMCs. The receptor source for this set is a woman aged 25 to 39 in good health and CMV-seropositive.

This clone showed up just once. The V and J genes are TRBV30 and TRBJ2-7; tentative D call: TRBD1 (6 bases). This CDR3 is built from 13 residues. Between the trimmed V and J ends, which lost 4 bases and 0 bases, there was a span of 10 bases. CDR1 GTSNPN and CDR2 SVGIG come from the germline V gene (reference sequence). This CDR3 is CAWTRTDSYEQYF. CDR3 DNA: TGTGCCTGGACCCGGACAGACTCCTACGAGCAGTACTTC.

The CDR3 reads CASNRDSPGSGNTIYF. CDR3 bases: TGTGCCAGCAATCGAGACAGTCCCGGCTCTGGAAACACCATATATTTT. The chain employs TRBV2 and TRBJ1-3, with D possibly being TRBD1 (5 bases). This CDR3 comprises 16 residues. Per germline, CDR1 SNHLY and CDR2 FYNNEI. V was pared by 7 bases and J by 0 bases, with 16 bases between. The whole variable domain, remainder taken from reference TRBV2 and TRBJ1-3, is EPEVTQTPSHQVTQMGQEVILRCVPISNHLYFYWYRQILGQKVEFLVSFYNNEISEKSEIFDDQFSVERPDGSNFTLKIRSTKLEDSAMYFCASNRDSPGSGNTIYFGEGSWLTVV.

The chain carries TRBV28 and TRBJ1-1; tentatively, D is TRBD1 (6 bases). V was shortened by 6 bases and J by 11 bases, with 22 bases between the two germline ends. From germline, CDR1 is MDHEN and CDR2 SYDVKM. The CDR3 is made up of 14 amino acids. In nucleotides, the CDR3 is TGTGCCAGCAGCCGCCCGGACAGCCGGGGTACGGCTTTCTTT. Protein product: CASSRPDSRGTAFF.

The chain combines TRBV9 with TRBJ1-1; 7 bases are shared with TRBD1. The CDR3 totals 16 residues. The J segment lost 1 base and the V segment lost 0 bases, leaving 6 bases of the junction unmatched. Germline CDR1 reads SGDLS; CDR2 reads YYNGEE. The CDR3 spells CASSVATRQGNTEAFF. The CDR3, as DNA: TGTGCCAGCAGCGTAGCTACGAGACAGGGGAACACTGAAGCTTTCTTT. Filled out from reference TRBV9 and TRBJ1-1, the complete variable domain reads DSGVTQTPKHLITATGQRVTLRCSPRSGDLSVYWYQQSLDQGLQFLIQYYNGEERAKGNILERFSAQQFPDLHSELNLSSLELGDSALYFCASSVATRQGNTEAFFGQGTRLTVV.

The gene calls are TRBV28 and TRBJ2-5, with D tentatively TRBD1 (8 bases). The CDR3 runs 14 residues. Germline V gene sequence: CDR1 MDHEN, CDR2 SYDVKM. Trimming pared 6 bases from V and 2 bases from J, leaving 13 bases between. The CDR3 sequence is CASSLQGGQETQYF. Written as DNA, the CDR3 is TGTGCCAGCAGCCTACAGGGGGGGCAAGAGACCCAGTACTTC.

This chain links TRBV19 with TRBJ1-2; weak D call: TRBD1 (5 bases). The CDR3 has 15 amino acids. In germline, CDR1 is LNHDA, CDR2 SQIVND (reference sequence). The V gene lost 1 base and the J gene lost 8 bases, with 17 bases spanning the gap. The CDR3 DNA reads TGTGCCAGTAGTATAGTAGGGGCGGCCCCCCTGGGCTACACCTTC. Translating it yields CASSIVGAAPLGYTF.

This chain's CDR3 is CASSLAPIVGSYGYTF. In DNA, the CDR3 is TGTGCCAGCAGTTTAGCCCCGATCGTTGGGAGCTATGGCTACACCTTC. This rearrangement joins TRBV28 to TRBJ1-2; no clear D. V gave up 2 bases and J gave up 4 bases, with 17 bases separating them. Germline V gene data show CDR1 as MDHEN and CDR2 as SYDVKM. CDR3 size: 16 residues.

The chain recombines TRBV7-9 with TRBJ1-1; D may be TRBD1 (5 bases). This CDR3 comprises 14 residues. Germline-derived CDR1 and CDR2 are SEHNR and FQNEAQ (reference sequence). The V end lost 11 bases, the J end lost 8 bases, and 24 bases lay between the germline ends. CDR3 sequence reads: CAVGKGQPFTEAFF. In DNA form, the CDR3 reads TGTGCCGTCGGTAAGGGGCAGCCCTTTACCGAAGCTTTCTTT.

In nucleotides, the CDR3 is TGTGCCAGCAGGCTGGACAGGAGCACAGATACGCAGTATTTT. Protein sequence: CASRLDRSTDTQYF. J is TRBJ2-3 and V is TRBV6-1, with 7 positions matching TRBD1. This CDR3 spans 14 amino acids. Germline V CDR1 and CDR2: MNHNS, SASEGT. Trimming cost V 6 bases and J 0 bases; bases outside gene matches: 3.

The V call is TRBV2, the J call TRBJ1-1; no clear D gene. The CDR3 has 15 amino acids. Trimming cost V 6 bases and J 6 bases, with 20 bases left between them. Looked up from germline, CDR1 is SNHLY and CDR2 is FYNNEI. The CDR3 bases are TGTGCCAGCAGAAAAGGAGGACGTAGCGGCGCTGAAGCTTTCTTT. Translated, it gives CASRKGGRSGAEAFF. The entire variable domain, with the rest obtained from reference TRBV2 and TRBJ1-1, is as follows: EPEVTQTPSHQVTQMGQEVILRCVPISNHLYFYWYRQILGQKVEFLVSFYNNEISEKSEIFDDQFSVERPDGSNFTLKIRSTKLEDSAMYFCASRKGGRSGAEAFFGQGTRLTVV.

A note on this clone: This same CDR3 is encoded by further DNA sequences in the sample. The chain uses TRBV30 and TRBJ1-5, with 9 bases identical to TRBD1. V shed 2 bases, J shed 4 bases, and the junction held 3 bases outside the gene matches. Germline CDR1 GTSNPN, CDR2 SVGIG (reference sequence). There are 14 residues in the CDR3. The CDR3 DNA reads TGTGCCTGGAGTTTGGGGACAGGGAATCAGCCCCAGCATTTT. Translating gives CAWSLGTGNQPQHF.

The gene calls are TRBV25-1 and TRBJ1-6, with TRBD1 matching over 8 bases. Looked up from germline, CDR1 is MGHDK and CDR2 is SYGVNS. The CDR3 totals 18 residues. V was clipped by 5 bases and J by 14 bases; unmatched bases: 23. The CDR3 DNA follows: TGTGCCAGCAGTTCCCCGGTGACAGGGGACGGCAGCGTTCTAGCCCTCCACTTT. Its translation: CASSSPVTGDGSVLALHF.

V gene TRBV7-9 combines with J gene TRBJ1-2, with D perhaps TRBD1 (6 bases). This CDR3 has 15 amino acids. V was trimmed by 4 bases and J by 7 bases, leaving 19 bases between them. Germline V CDR1 and CDR2: SEHNR, FQNEAQ (reference sequence). Here the CDR3 DNA reads TGTGCCAGCAGCTCCGGGGGGCCCACTAGTAGTGGCTACACCTTC. This gives the protein CASSSGGPTSSGYTF.

The rearrangement uses TRBV5-4 and TRBJ1-3; a possible D gene is TRBD1 (5 bases). Germline V gives CDR1 SGHNT, CDR2 YYREEE (reference sequence). V gave up 0 bases and J gave up 0 bases, with 7 bases separating them. The CDR3 covers 15 residues. The CDR3 nucleotides read TGTGCCAGCAGCTTGGCCGGGGGCTCTGGAAACACCATATATTTT. It codes for CASSLAGGSGNTIYF.

The V and J genes are TRBV6-1 and TRBJ1-4, with 7 bases that match TRBD1. This CDR3 comprises 15 residues. V dropped 6 bases and J dropped 4; count of bases not matched to a gene: 8. Germline CDR1 is MNHNS and CDR2 is SASEGT. The CDR3 sequence is CASRQGQYYNEKLFF. The CDR3 coding sequence is TGTGCCAGCAGACAGGGACAGTACTATAATGAAAAACTGTTTTTT.

Turning to this clone: Other DNA sequences in the same sample also yield this CDR3. The J gene is TRBJ2-7, the V gene TRBV4-1, with 8 bases aligning to TRBD1. The CDR3 consists of 14 residues. CDR1 and CDR2 (germline): MGHRA, YSYEKL. The ends lost 1 base at V and 4 bases at J; junction bases unmatched: 3. The CDR3: CASSQGQGSYEQYF. In DNA, the CDR3 is TGCGCCAGCAGCCAAGGACAGGGGTCGTACGAGCAGTACTTC.

This clone is a singleton in its sample. The J gene is TRBJ2-7, the V gene TRBV5-8, with D unclear. The ends were cut back, 5 bases at V and 7 bases at J, with 13 bases in the middle. This CDR3 spans 12 amino acids. Germline V gene data show CDR1 as SGHTS and CDR2 as YDEGEE. CDR3 sequence (DNA): TGTGCCAGCAGTCTGGGCCCAAGGGAGCAGTACTTC. Its translation: CASSLGPREQYF.

The chain links TRBV15 to TRBJ2-7; the D is unclear. V was cut by 0 bases and J by 1 base, with 10 bases left in between. The germline gives CDR1 LNHNV, CDR2 YYDKDF (reference sequence). The CDR3 is 15 amino acids. The chain's CDR3 is CATSRDSLTSYEQYF. The CDR3 DNA is TGTGCCACCAGCAGAGATAGCCTGACGTCCTACGAGCAGTACTTC.

The chain couples TRBV27 to TRBJ2-1, with D unclear. Germline CDR1 MNHEY, CDR2 SMNVEV (reference sequence). V was shortened by 8 bases and J by 1 base, with 15 bases between the two germline ends. This CDR3 has 15 residues. CDR3 sequence (DNA): TGTGCCAGCTTCCATTGTGAGAGGTCCTACAATGAGCAGTTCTTC. Residues: CASFHCERSYNEQFF.

The chain uses TRBV18 and TRBJ1-3, with TRBD1 matching 11 bases. Per germline, CDR1 KGHSH and CDR2 LQKENI. The CDR3 is made up of 16 amino acids. The junction had 3 bases not matched to a gene; V was cut back by 3 bases and J by 2 bases. CDR3 protein: CASSPLGQGAGNTIYF. CDR3 nucleotides: TGTGCCAGCTCACCCCTGGGACAGGGGGCTGGAAACACCATATATTTT.